What follows are 2 T cell receptor beta chains derived from one specimen sequenced in a study of blood T cell repertoires in COVID-19. Sequenced by immunoSEQ multiplex PCR; TCRdb stores in-frame clones only, minus some. The top ten hold 15% to 20% of the sample, which has about 83,000 clones, more than 90% seen once. The sequencing sample was made of peripheral blood. Source of these receptors: a woman aged 80 or over with active or convalescent COVID-19.

Only one count was recorded for this clone. The chain links TRBV27 to TRBJ2-7; maybe TRBD1 (5 bases). The CDR3 has 13 amino acids. V lost 8 bases and J 5 bases, leaving 16 bases between the germline ends. Germline V gene lookup returns CDR1 MNHEY and CDR2 SMNVEV (reference sequence). CDR3 in amino acids: CASRSGWGHEQYF. The CDR3 coding sequence is TGTGCCAGCCGATCCGGGTGGGGCCACGAGCAGTACTTC.

The chain recombines TRBV19 with TRBJ1-5; D ambiguous. Between the trimmed V and J ends, which lost 5 bases and 0 bases, there was a span of 11 bases. The CDR3 loop spans 15 amino acids. Germline loops: CDR1 LNHDA, CDR2 SQIVND (reference sequence). CDR3 residues: CASSWAELSNQPQHF. The CDR3 nucleotides are TGTGCCAGTAGTTGGGCAGAACTTAGCAATCAGCCCCAGCATTTT.